One sample yielded the 6 T cell receptor beta chains listed below, sequenced in a study of regulatory T cells in long-lasting Graves disease. Arm-PCR with iRepertoire HTBI primers amplified the CDR3 regions for these TCR beta libraries. TCRdb ran MiXCR on the multiplex PCR reads and lists one entry per CDR3 protein. The sample comprises 400,000 to 500,000 distinct CDR3 sequences, 15% of which are singletons, and 7.8% rests with the top ten. Time point defined: newly diagnosed GD, antithyroid drugs for less than 3 months. RNA isolated from PBMCs was used to make the TCR library. The data were also submitted as part of a second study, on T cells in Graves' hyperthyroidism and ophthalmopathy.

Specimen: peripheral blood mononuclear cells (PBMCs), collected at new diagnosis, from a patient treated with antithyroid drugs. The receptors stem from a woman aged 40 to 55 with Graves disease.

The table lists this clonotype with a few counts. This chain joins TRBV19 and TRBJ1-1, with 7 bases aligning to TRBD1. With 7 bases clipped from V and 7 bases from J, the junction kept 3 bases outside the gene matches. Germline assignment: CDR1 LNHDA and CDR2 SQIVND (reference sequence). CDR3 length equals 11 residues. The CDR3 sequence: CASMGQNEAFF. CDR3 in DNA: TGTGCCAGTATGGGACAGAATGAAGCTTTCTTT.

V is TRBV29-1 and J is TRBJ2-1; no reliable D call. V was pared by 3 bases and J by 4 bases, with 10 bases between. The CDR3 runs 13 residues. From germline, CDR1 is SQVTM and CDR2 ANQGSEA. The DNA of the CDR3 is TGCAGCGTTGAGGGTGAAGGATACAATGAGCAGTTCTTC. It is translated as CSVEGEGYNEQFF.

This clonotype was observed a few times. Sequence at one end of the junction differs from germline and may be a read error. V is TRBV7-9 and J is TRBJ2-2; 15 bases match TRBD2. Germline-derived CDR1 and CDR2 are SEHNR and FQNEAQ (reference sequence). The length of the CDR3 is 18 residues. The CDR3 DNA reads as TGCGCCAGCAGCCCCCAGGGACTAGCGGGAGGACTAGGCGGGGAGCTGTTTTTT. This codes for CASSPQGLAGGLGGELFF.

The chain joins TRBV3-1 to TRBJ2-7; 10 bases map to TRBD1. In germline, CDR1 is LGHDT, CDR2 YNNKEL (reference sequence). The CDR3 consists of 13 residues. The V gene end was trimmed by 7 bases and the J gene end by 4 bases; junction bases not matched to a gene: 4. The CDR3: CASTQGQGYEQYF. CDR3 DNA sequence: TGTGCCAGCACCCAGGGACAGGGGTACGAGCAGTACTTC.

The chain employs TRBV11-3 and TRBJ2-1; 15 positions match TRBD2. The DNA end is a closer match to TRBJ2-5, so the J assignment may be wrong. The CDR3 is 17 amino acids. Germline CDR1 and CDR2: SGHNT and YENEEA. CDR3 sequence: CASSRLGLAGGSETQYF. CDR3 DNA: TGTGCCAGCAGCCGTCTGGGACTAGCGGGAGGATCAGAGACCCAGTACTTC.

The chain carries TRBV25-1 and TRBJ2-7; D is ambiguous. This CDR3 spans 14 amino acids. Trimming took off 1 base at V and 0 bases at J, with 7 bases between the two ends. Germline V CDR1 and CDR2: MGHDK, SYGVNS. The CDR3 loop reads CASSESLDSYEQYF. The CDR3 DNA reads TGTGCCAGCAGTGAATCCTTAGACTCCTACGAGCAGTACTTC.